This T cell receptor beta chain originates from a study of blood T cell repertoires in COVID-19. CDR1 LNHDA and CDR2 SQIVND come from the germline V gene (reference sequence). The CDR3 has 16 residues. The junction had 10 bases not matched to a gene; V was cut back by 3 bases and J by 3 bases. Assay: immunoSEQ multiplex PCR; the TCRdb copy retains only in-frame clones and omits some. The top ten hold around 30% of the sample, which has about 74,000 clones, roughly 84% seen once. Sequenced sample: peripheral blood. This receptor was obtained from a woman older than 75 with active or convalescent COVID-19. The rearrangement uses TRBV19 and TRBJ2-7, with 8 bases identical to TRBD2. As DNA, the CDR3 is TGTGCCAGTAGTATTTACGGGGGGGCCTGGGGCTACGAGCAGTACTTC. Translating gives CASSIYGGAWGYEQYF.